These T cell receptor beta chains were read from a single sample in a study of T-cell reconstitution after alpha-beta-depleted transplantation in children. TCRdb called the PCR reads again in MiXCR, with one record for every CDR3 protein. The sample includes fewer than 550,000 distinct CDR3 sequences, over 9.5% of them seen just once. The specimen was PBMCs, collected before TCRalphabeta/CD19-depleted stem cell transplant. The receptors here all came from a child aged 2-9 years with inherited bone marrow failure, due to receive a stem cell transplant. CDR3s include the opening cysteine and the closing phenylalanine or tryptophan. A D gene is named only where the DNA matches it firmly. A row's size may be missing; if present it is once, few, many or a size class.

>NA|many|TRBV7-9|TRBJ1-1
TGTGCCAGCAGCTTATTAGGGGGGGCAAACACTGAAGCTTTCTTT
CASSLLGGANTEAFF
>NA|many|TRBV27|TRBJ2-3
TGTGCCAGCAGTCCGTTAGGGGGGGCGACAGGTGTCAGCACAGATACGCAGTATTTT
CASSPLGGATGVSTDTQYF
>NA|many|TRBV7-8|TRBJ2-7
TGTGCCAGCAGCTTAGTACAGGAGCAGTACTTC
CASSLVQEQYF
>NA|many|TRBV7-8|TRBJ2-3
TGTGCCAGCAGTTTTTCGCACCCCGCCGGGCAGTATTTT
CASSFSHPAGQYF
>TRBD1|many|TRBV7-9|TRBJ2-6
TGTGCCAGCAGCCAGGACAGGGTGGAAAGCTCTGGGGCCAACGTCCTGACTTTC
CASSQDRVESSGANVLTF
>TRBD2|few|TRBV5-1|TRBJ2-1
TGCGCCAGCAGCTTGCAACCGGGACTAGCTCCCTACAATGAGCAGTTCTTC
CASSLQPGLAPYNEQFF
>NA|many|TRBV12-3/TRBV12-4|TRBJ2-2
TGTGCCAGCACCCCCGCGGGCGCGAACACCGGGGAGCTGTTTTTT
CASTPAGANTGELFF
>NA|many|TRBV5-1|TRBJ2-3
TGCGCCAGCAGCCCGGCCCCGGGGATAAGCACAGATACGCAGTATTTT
CASSPAPGISTDTQYF
>NA|few|TRBV6-6|TRBJ1-1
TGTGCCAGCAGATTAGGGGACAACACTGAAGCTTTCTTT
CASRLGDNTEAFF
>NA|many|TRBV9|TRBJ2-2
TGTGCCAGCAGCAAAAGCGGGAACACCGGGGAGCTGTTTTTT
CASSKSGNTGELFF
>TRBD1|NA|TRBV9|TRBJ2-7
TGTGCCAGCAGCCCGCGGACAGGGGGTATCTACGAGCAGTACTTC
CASSPRTGGIYEQYF
>NA|many|TRBV7-9|TRBJ2-7
TGTGCCAGCAGTTTAGTCAGGGGCTACGAGCAGTACTTC
CASSLVRGYEQYF